The 8 T cell receptor beta chains reported below all come from one sample, sequenced in a study of shared T cell receptors in the human thymus. Assay: immunoSEQ multiplex PCR; the TCRdb copy retains only in-frame clones and omits some. The profile shows 540,000 or so clones, about 80% of them singletons. These sequences were also reported in another study, on human thymus T cells.

Sequencing was done on a sample of thymocytes. The receptors stem from a boy under three years old with a congenital heart defect.

The chain joins TRBV15 to TRBJ1-1; D perhaps matches TRBD1 (6 bases). The CDR3 is 13 amino acids. Germline V CDR1 and CDR2: LNHNV, YYDKDF (reference sequence). Trimming stripped 5 bases from V and 6 bases from J, with 13 bases between. For the CDR3, the DNA is TGTGCCACCAGCGAGGCAGGGGACGCTGAAGCTTTCTTT. Residues: CATSEAGDAEAFF.

This rearrangement joins TRBV30 to TRBJ2-1; 12 bases match TRBD2. The CDR3 has 18 residues. The germline V gene has CDR1 GTSNPN and CDR2 SVGIG (reference sequence). V shed 4 bases, J shed 4 bases, and the junction held 14 bases outside the gene matches. CDR3 loop: CAWIRPSSGRAAYNEQFF. CDR3 DNA sequence: TGTGCCTGGATTAGGCCATCTAGCGGGAGGGCCGCGTACAATGAGCAGTTCTTC.

This clone was counted between two and nine times. This rearrangement joins TRBV19 to TRBJ1-2; D not resolved. The germline V gene encodes CDR1 LNHDA and CDR2 SQIVND (reference sequence). The CDR3 has 14 residues. V was shortened by 3 bases and J by 1 base, with 9 bases between the two germline ends. Here the CDR3 DNA reads TGTGCCAGTAGTATGGGTGCTAGTAACTATGGCTACACCTTC. Its protein is CASSMGASNYGYTF. Full variable domain (missing parts from reference TRBV19 and TRBJ1-2): DGGITQSPKYLFRKEGQNVTLSCEQNLNHDAMYWYRQDPGQGLRLIYYSQIVNDFQKGDIAEGYSVSREKKESFPLTVTSAQKNPTAFYLCASSMGASNYGYTFGSGTRLTVV.

The chain uses TRBV12-5 and TRBJ2-5, with TRBD2 matching over 9 bases. The germline V gene has CDR1 LGHNT and CDR2 FRNRAP. This CDR3 is built from 16 residues. The ends lost 1 base at V and 5 bases at J; junction bases unmatched: 8. CDR3 sequence reads: CASGLAAGGLGETQYF. In DNA, the CDR3 is TGTGCTAGTGGTTTGGCCGCGGGAGGGTTGGGGGAGACCCAGTACTTC.

In DNA, the CDR3 is TGTGCCAGCAGTGAATCTTACTCTGGGGCCAACGTCCTGACTTTC. Its translation is CASSESYSGANVLTF. The chain has TRBV25-1 and TRBJ2-6; D is uncertain. This CDR3 has 15 amino acids. The V gene's germline CDR1 is MGHDK and CDR2 SYGVNS. The ends were cut back, 1 base at V and 0 bases at J, with 4 bases in the middle.

The rearrangement links TRBV27 to TRBJ2-3; the D is unclear. Per the germline V gene, CDR1 is MNHEY and CDR2 is SMNVEV (reference sequence). The CDR3 length is 17 residues. V was shortened by 5 bases and J by 6 bases, with 24 bases between the two germline ends. The CDR3 DNA is TGTGCCAGCAGTCCACGACGGTCGACGCGGAGCCGGGATACGCAGTATTTT. Amino acid sequence: CASSPRRSTRSRDTQYF.

The chain employs TRBV15 and TRBJ2-1, with TRBD2 matching 7 bases. Germline V CDR1 and CDR2: LNHNV, YYDKDF (reference sequence). V lost 3 bases to trimming and J lost 0 bases; unmatched junction nucleotides: 17. CDR3 length: 20 residues. CDR3 protein: CATSSQRLAQRISSYNEQFF. The CDR3 DNA reads as TGTGCCACCAGCAGCCAACGACTAGCTCAAAGGATAAGCTCCTACAATGAGCAGTTCTTC.

About this clone itself: The germline gene is not matched at one end of the junction; a read error may be the cause. The chain joins TRBV7-7 to TRBJ2-2, with 7 bases that match TRBD1. The CDR3 has 16 amino acids. Germline V CDR1 and CDR2: SSHAT, FNYEAQ (reference sequence). The DNA for the CDR3 is TGTGCTAGCAGCTTAGGCTCCGGACAGGACACCGGGGAGCTGTTTTTT. This encodes CASSLGSGQDTGELFF.